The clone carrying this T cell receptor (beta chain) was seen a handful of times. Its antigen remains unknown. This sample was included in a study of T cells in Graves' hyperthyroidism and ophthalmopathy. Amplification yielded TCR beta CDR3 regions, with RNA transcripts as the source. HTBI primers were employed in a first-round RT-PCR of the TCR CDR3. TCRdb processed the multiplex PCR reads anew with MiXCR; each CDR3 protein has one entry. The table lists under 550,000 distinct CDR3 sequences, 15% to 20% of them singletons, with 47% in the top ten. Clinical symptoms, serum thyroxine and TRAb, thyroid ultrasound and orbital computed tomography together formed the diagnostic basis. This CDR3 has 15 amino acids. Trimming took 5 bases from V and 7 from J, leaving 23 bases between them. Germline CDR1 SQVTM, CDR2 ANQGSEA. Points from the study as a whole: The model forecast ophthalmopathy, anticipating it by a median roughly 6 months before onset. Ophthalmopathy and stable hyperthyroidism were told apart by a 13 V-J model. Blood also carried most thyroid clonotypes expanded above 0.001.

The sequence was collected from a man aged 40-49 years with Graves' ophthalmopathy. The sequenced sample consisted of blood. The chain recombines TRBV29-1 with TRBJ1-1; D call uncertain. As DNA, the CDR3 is TGCAGCGTTTTCGATGTCCGGTTAGGGAGCCTTGAAGCTTTCTTT. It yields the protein CSVFDVRLGSLEAFF.